This T cell receptor (beta chain) was profiled in a study of vaccination and CD4 T cells after COVID-19 (dated by TCRdb to between 2021 and 2022). Describing the broader study: SARS-CoV-2 positivity had been established in the convalescent patients by nasal swab PCR, and mild disease was recorded in nine or ten of these patients and severe disease in one. The convalescent cohort included six males and four females, with two Hispanic individuals, seven Caucasians, two Asians and one multiracial person. Participants got two doses of the Pfizer-BioNTech BNT162b2 vaccine (n=8) or two doses of the Moderna mRNA-1273 vaccine (n=2). Post-COVID blood samples from convalescent patients were collected a median of roughly 100 days after diagnosis, with a range of 35 to 161 days. Post-vaccine blood samples were collected a median of 72 days after the second vaccine dose, ranging from about 14 to 241 days. Culture stimuli were overlapping spike peptide pools from SARS-CoV-2 and from the common cold coronaviruses HCoV-NL63, HCoV-OC43 and HCoV-229E. Control cultures used a CEFX viral epitope pool as positive control, an HIV-1 Nef peptide pool as negative control, or no peptide. In around 9 COVID-19 convalescent patients and 4 infection-naive healthy vaccine recipients, researchers compared the spike-specific CD4+ TCR repertoire from before mRNA vaccination with the repertoire from after. Beyond this particular receptor, the publication reports: Of the vaccine-specific clones found in convalescent patients, nearly all (304 of 307) were mono-reactive for SARS-CoV-2 spike instead of being cross-reactive with common cold coronaviruses. The number of convalescent patients in the study was relatively small, and the study did not examine early timepoints following natural infection. Among convalescent patients, a median about 86% of the SARS-CoV-2-reactive clones seen after vaccination appeared only after vaccination, which suggests priming specific to the vaccine. Although the median number of SARS-CoV-2-reactive clonotypes went up from roughly 22 after infection to some 40 after vaccination, the increase was not significant.

Libraries were built with PCR. DNA from cultured CD4+ T cells underwent TCR sequencing with the Oncomine TCR Beta short-read assay at the Johns Hopkins FTIC core. The QIAamp micro DNA kit was used to extract genomic DNA from the cultured CD4+ T cells. Oncomine TCR Beta libraries from cultured CD4+ T cells were pooled with unique dual indexes and sequenced on an Illumina iSeq 100. The study's processing was this. Non-productive sequences were filtered out, and CDR3s that did not start with C, did not end with F or W, or were shorter than 7 amino acids were discarded. Antigen-specific clonotypes were identified using the MANAFEST web application through comparison of peptide-stimulated wells with reference and other culture wells. An FDR below 0.05, an odds ratio above 5, and a productive frequency above 0.1% in at least two of three replicate wells were required for clones to be considered positive. A clonotype counted as cross-reactive if it showed significant expansion both in the SARS-CoV-2 spike wells and in at least one common cold coronavirus spike condition. Similarity between CDR3 sequences was evaluated in R version 3.6.1 using Levenshtein distances (stringdist) and unrooted phylogenetic trees (ape). The raw public data were reprocessed by TCRdb itself: fastp quality trimming at Q25, MiXCR clonotype calling, in-frame beta chains only. Rows with a matching CDR3 protein are joined into one entry that keeps the most common DNA and genes. The authors' filters were not applied to this entry. The sample contains roughly 5,000 distinct CDR3 sequences, about 40% of them found a single time. The ten largest clones take up roughly 40% of the sample.

CDR1 MGHRA and CDR2 YSYEKL are derived from the germline V gene. CDR3 length: 18 amino acids, cysteine to phenylalanine. Here the CDR3 DNA is all that survives: 54 bases in frame from base 1. Trimming takes 0 bases off V and 10 bases off J; junction bases not matched to a gene: 15. Per the publication, the treatment or condition label means: approximately nine-day PBMC culture with coronavirus spike peptide pools or control peptides (ViraFEST assay). The ViraFEST assay, used in the study, expanded antigen-specific T cells with peptide pools and then identified the expanded clonotypes through TCR sequencing. The convalescent patients' positive SARS-CoV-2 PCR tests fell between March and December 2020, which was before the Alpha, Beta and Delta variants emerged in the United States. Approximately 2.1 million PBMCs per well were cultured in IMDM with roughly 5% human AB serum and roughly 10 IU/ml IL-2, plus 10 ug/ml peptide pools. On days 3 and 7, half of the culture medium was replaced with fresh IL-2-containing medium. After 10 days of culture, CD4+ T cells were isolated by negative selection using the EasySep CD4+ T cell isolation kit. Ficoll-Paque Plus gradient centrifugation was used to isolate PBMCs from whole blood, and the isolated PBMCs were then either used fresh or cryopreserved at -140C. In general, triplicate wells were set up for every culture condition.

As a fraction of the sample, this clonotype is medium-sized (0.01 to 0.1%). The target of this receptor is not known. No base quality values were provided; no much bigger clone lies one nucleotide off. The receptor was isolated from a human donor who had recovered from COVID-19. Sequences were obtained from CD4+ T cells from blood, cultured in vitro. Here the chain combines TRBV4-1 and TRBJ2-1, and TRBD2 aligns with 10 junction nucleotides. The DNA sequence is TGCGCCAGCAGCCAAGAGTCGATTAGCGGGGGGAGAAGGGTGGAGCAGTTCTTC. Its protein is CASSQESISGGRRVEQFF.